The present entry profiles one T cell receptor (beta chain) with its context. MiXCR, applied by TCRdb to the RT-PCR reads, yields one record per CDR3 protein. The sample lists hundreds of thousands of distinct CDR3 sequences; over 30% were seen once. This CDR3 has 15 residues. In germline, CDR1 is ENHRY, CDR2 SYGVKD. V was clipped by 2 bases and J by 6 bases; unmatched bases: 4. This entry is derived from a study of patients and donors after allogeneic stem cell transplantation. The V and J genes are TRBV10-3 and TRBJ1-5; the match to TRBD1 covers 10 bases. The sample taken for sequencing was blood, either unsorted or a sorted T cell fraction (not recorded which). The source is a human donor who was either an allogeneic HSCT recipient or a stem cell or donor lymphocyte infusion donor (not recorded which). It is not recorded whose cells these are; they may come from a transplant donor. The CDR3 DNA reads as TGTGCCATCAGTGAGCCGGGACAGGGGAGTCAGCCCCAGCATTTT. Its protein is CAISEPGQGSQPQHF.